These 18 T cell receptor beta chains came from one sample sequenced in a study of beta chain features in type 1 diabetes. The study's findings and limits: Type 1 diabetes patients had moderately but significantly shorter TCRB CDR3s in all four CD4+ subsets.

As every portion of the isolated RNA was reverse transcribed, the sequencing read expressed TCRB transcripts. Assay used: immunoSEQ multiplex PCR; TCRdb lists only in-frame clones, some missing. Of about 340,000 clones in the sample, approximately 13% were seen once. The antigens for these receptors are not known. Sequencing was performed on naive CD4+ T cells from blood. These receptors were taken from a woman under 30 with type 1 diabetes.

The V call is TRBV5-6, the J call TRBJ1-1; 7 bases align to TRBD1. CDR1 is SGHDT, CDR2 YYEEEE, per germline. The V and J ends lost 4 bases and 4 bases, in that order; junction bases with no gene match: 13. The CDR3 covers 16 residues. For the CDR3, the DNA is TGTGCCAGCAGCCCCCGACAGGGACGGGGTAGCACTGAAGCTTTCTTT. It is translated as CASSPRQGRGSTEAFF.

V gene TRBV6-5 combines with J gene TRBJ2-7, with 9 bases that match TRBD2. Germline V gene sequence: CDR1 MNHEY, CDR2 SVGAGI. J was trimmed by 4 bases and V by 0 bases; bases with no gene match: 4. The CDR3 is 15 amino acids. CDR3 sequence (DNA): TGTGCCAGCAGTTACTCGGCTAGCGGGGCGTACGAGCAGTACTTC. Translated: CASSYSASGAYEQYF.

V usage is TRBV18 and J usage is TRBJ2-7; D is possibly TRBD2 (6 bases). Trimming took 2 bases from V and 4 from J, leaving 18 bases between them. The CDR3 covers 16 residues. CDR1 KGHSH and CDR2 LQKENI come from the germline V gene. The CDR3 spells CASSPGQAGTGYEQYV. The CDR3 DNA sequence: TGTGCCAGCTCACCAGGGCAAGCGGGTACCGGATACGAGCAGTACGTC.

The CDR3 DNA sequence: TGTGCCAGCAGCGTAGTTACTAGCGCTGGTGGATTCGATGAGCAGTTCTTC. As protein: CASSVVTSAGGFDEQFF. The chain recombines TRBV9 with TRBJ2-1; 7 bases line up with TRBD2. The CDR3 totals 17 residues. CDR1 SGDLS and CDR2 YYNGEE come from the germline V gene. V was pared by 0 bases and J by 8 bases, with 14 bases of the junction left unmatched. The variable domain in full, with the rest retrieved from reference TRBV9 and TRBJ2-1, is DSGVTQTPKHLITATGQRVTLRCSPRSGDLSVYWYQQSLDQGLQFLIQYYNGEERAKGNILERFSAQQFPDLHSELNLSSLELGDSALYFCASSVVTSAGGFDEQFFGPGTRLTVL.

The chain's CDR3 is CAWSVLGSLAKNIQYF. In nucleotides, the CDR3 is TGTGCCTGGAGTGTACTGGGCAGCTTAGCCAAAAACATTCAGTACTTC. This chain uses TRBV30 with TRBJ2-4; D is ambiguous. With 0 bases removed from V and 0 bases from J, the gap between germline ends came to 12 bases. The CDR3 length is 16 residues. Germline assignment: CDR1 GTSNPN and CDR2 SVGIG (reference sequence).

Only a few counts were recorded for this clone. The chain combines TRBV5-4 with TRBJ2-1, with 8 bases matching TRBD1. The CDR3 length is 12 residues. Germline CDR1 reads SGHNT; CDR2 reads YYREEE (reference sequence). V lost 4 bases, J lost 12 bases, and 6 bases stayed unmatched. The DNA of the CDR3 is TGTGCCAGCAGCAGGACAGGGCGTGGGCAGTTCTTC. As protein: CASSRTGRGQFF.

As concerns this clone: The sample contains more than one DNA sequence encoding this CDR3. This chain uses TRBV9 with TRBJ2-5; the D gene is possibly TRBD1 (6 bases). Germline V gene sequence: CDR1 SGDLS, CDR2 YYNGEE. The V and J ends lost 0 bases and 5 bases respectively, with 11 bases between them. This CDR3 region has 14 residues. CDR3 in amino acids: CASSVGPTGETQYF. CDR3 sequence (DNA): TGTGCCAGCAGCGTAGGGCCCACAGGGGAGACCCAGTACTTC.

This chain uses TRBV6-5 with TRBJ1-1, with 10 bases fitting TRBD1. Per the germline V gene, CDR1 is MNHEY and CDR2 is SVGAGI. The CDR3 runs to 15 residues. The ends lost 6 bases at V and 0 bases at J; junction bases unmatched: 4. The CDR3 is CASRLGQGLNTEAFF. CDR3 nucleotides: TGTGCCAGCAGATTGGGACAGGGGCTGAACACTGAAGCTTTCTTT.

The V and J genes are TRBV30 and TRBJ1-2; perhaps TRBD1 as D (5 bases). Per germline, CDR1 GTSNPN and CDR2 SVGIG (reference sequence). The CDR3 length is 13 residues. V dropped 0 bases and J dropped 3 bases, with 8 bases sitting between them. CDR3 sequence (DNA): TGTGCCTGGAGTGTATCGGGGGACTATGGCTACACCTTC. Translating it yields CAWSVSGDYGYTF.

This clone has only a few counts. Written as DNA, the CDR3 is TGTGCCAGCAGCTTGGACAGCTACGGGAACACTGAAGCTTTCTTT. Translation gives CASSLDSYGNTEAFF. This chain uses TRBV5-4 with TRBJ1-1, with D unresolved. Germline CDR1 and CDR2: SGHNT and YYREEE (reference sequence). The CDR3 extends over 15 amino acids. V lost 0 bases, J lost 1 base, and 10 bases lay in between.

This chain connects TRBV6-5 to TRBJ1-1; 8 nucleotides match TRBD1. V dropped 5 bases and J dropped 2; count of bases not matched to a gene: 7. Germline lookup yields CDR1 MNHEY and CDR2 SVGAGI. This CDR3 region has 15 residues. CDR3 sequence reads: CASSRDRGPNTEAFF. The CDR3 DNA sequence: TGTGCCAGCAGTCGAGACAGGGGCCCAAACACTGAAGCTTTCTTT.

This clone was detected only a few times. The rearrangement joins TRBV6-1 to TRBJ1-2, with 7 bases matching TRBD1. The CDR3 length is 12 residues. CDR1 MNHNS and CDR2 SASEGT come from the germline V gene. V was clipped by 4 bases and J by 5 bases; unmatched bases: 1. Here the CDR3 reads CASSGTGYGYTF. The DNA of the CDR3 is TGTGCCAGCAGTGGGACAGGATATGGCTACACCTTC.

Only a few counts were recorded for this clone. The rearrangement links TRBV30 to TRBJ2-2; TRBD1 agrees at 8 bases. The germline CDR1 and CDR2 sequences are GTSNPN and SVGIG (reference sequence). This CDR3 is built from 16 residues. The trim removed 3 bases at V and 0 bases at J, leaving 6 bases unmatched. The CDR3 DNA reads TGTGCCTGGAGAGTGACAGGGGCAACGAACACCGGGGAGCTGTTTTTT. The encoded protein is CAWRVTGATNTGELFF. The full variable domain, with the rest looked up from reference TRBV30 and TRBJ2-2, is SQTIHQWPATLVQPVGSPLSLECTVEGTSNPNLYWYRQAAGRGLQLLFYSVGIGQISSEVPQNLSASRPQDRQFILSSKKLLLSDSGFYLCAWRVTGATNTGELFFGEGSRLTVL.

The rearrangement links TRBV28 to TRBJ1-1, with D possibly matching TRBD1 (5 bases). The germline gives CDR1 MDHEN, CDR2 SYDVKM. The CDR3 length is 12 residues. Trimming took 10 bases from V and 5 from J, leaving 14 bases between them. The CDR3 loop reads CATGGGRTEAFF. CDR3 coding DNA: TGTGCCACCGGGGGGGGTCGGACTGAAGCTTTCTTT.

The genes are TRBV28 and TRBJ2-1; 7 bases are shared with TRBD2. The CDR3 contains 12 residues. V was clipped by 6 bases and J by 9 bases; unmatched bases: 5. CDR1 and CDR2 from the germline V gene are MDHEN and SYDVKM. CDR3 nucleotides: TGTGCCAGCAGGGTGACTAGCAGTGAGCAGTTCTTC. It codes for CASRVTSSEQFF.

The sample holds a few counts of this clone. The J gene is TRBJ2-1, the V gene TRBV4-2, with 11 positions matching TRBD2. The germline V gene encodes CDR1 LGHNA and CDR2 YNFKEQ. V lost 0 bases and J lost 9; bases outside the gene matches: 10. This CDR3 contains 17 residues. The CDR3 loop is CASSQEVAGGPNPEQFF. In nucleotides, the CDR3 is TGTGCCAGCAGCCAAGAAGTAGCGGGAGGGCCGAATCCTGAGCAGTTCTTC.

A few counts support this clone. This chain joins TRBV7-8 and TRBJ2-2; 9 nucleotides agree with TRBD2. With 2 bases clipped from V and 4 bases from J, the junction kept 5 bases outside the gene matches. The CDR3 has 16 residues. Germline V gives CDR1 SGHVS, CDR2 FQNEAQ. CDR3 bases: TGTGCCAGCAGCTTAAGCCGAGCGGGAGGCACCGGGGAGCTGTTTTTT. Protein product: CASSLSRAGGTGELFF. Combining the CDR3 with reference TRBV7-8 and TRBJ2-2 gives the whole variable domain GAGVSQSPRYKVAKRGQDVALRCDPISGHVSLFWYQQALGQGPEFLTYFQNEAQLDKSGLPSDRFFAERPEGSVSTLKIQRTQQEDSAVYLCASSLSRAGGTGELFFGEGSRLTVL.

Only a few counts were recorded for this clone. The chain carries TRBV7-2 and TRBJ2-3; the match to TRBD1 covers 9 bases. CDR3 size: 15 residues. The germline gives CDR1 SGHTA, CDR2 FQGNSA. The trim removed 1 base at V and 6 bases at J, leaving 5 bases unmatched. CDR3 bases: TGTGCCAGCAGCTTAGGGGACAGGGAGGTGGATACGCAGTATTTT. Residues: CASSLGDREVDTQYF.